The sequence of this T cell receptor (beta chain) was determined in a study of blood T cell repertoires in COVID-19. Across the whole study: Sample material is recorded as cDNA or gDNA derived from T cells, B-cell-depleted T cells, or PBMCs.

Original processing methods: It was from reference gene primer amplification that nucleated cell counts were estimated. Data came from immunoSEQ multiplex PCR; TCRdb stores just in-frame clones and leaves some out. The DNA was the basis for D and trimming; V, J and clone size are from that table. The sample lists fewer than 200,000 clones; approximately 87% were seen once. Germline CDR1 and CDR2: SGHRS and YFSETQ. CDR3 length: 14 amino acids. Deletions cut 4 bases from V and 4 bases from J, with 14 bases between. Followed longitudinally, the Seattle patients had been enrolled during active infection. The sequence came from a woman in her 70s with COVID-19, enrolled during active disease. The specimen was peripheral blood. The J gene is TRBJ1-2, the V gene TRBV5-1; the D gene is possibly TRBD1 (5 bases). The CDR3 DNA follows: TGCGCCAGCAGCGCCATCGACAGCACCTATGGCTACACCTTC. Amino acid sequence: CASSAIDSTYGYTF.